These 20 T cell receptor beta chains came from one sample sequenced in a study of T cells in localized non-small cell lung cancer. Using immunoSEQ multiplex PCR, the repertoire was profiled, and TCRdb retains in-frame clones only, with some absent. The table records under 100,000 clones, 85% to 90% of them present only once. Here the sequenced sample was peripheral blood, taken before any cancer treatment. These receptors were obtained from a woman aged 35 to 75 with stage I squamous cell lung carcinoma.

J is TRBJ2-5 and V is TRBV5-1; possibly TRBD1 for D (5 bases). V was shortened by 1 base and J by 2 bases, with 12 bases between the two germline ends. Per the germline V gene, CDR1 is SGHRS and CDR2 is YFSETQ. The CDR3 has 15 residues. This CDR3 is CASSLSTGRQETQYF. The CDR3 DNA sequence: TGCGCCAGCAGCTTGAGCACAGGCCGGCAAGAGACCCAGTACTTC. The full variable domain, its missing parts supplied by reference TRBV5-1 and TRBJ2-5, is KAGVTQTPRYLIKTRGQQVTLSCSPISGHRSVSWYQQTPGQGLQFLFEYFSETQRNKGNFPGRFSGRQFSNSRSEMNVSTLELGDSALYLCASSLSTGRQETQYFGPGTRLLVL.

The rearrangement links TRBV5-1 to TRBJ1-1, with 10 nucleotides matching TRBD1. CDR1 and CDR2 (germline): SGHRS, YFSETQ. The trim removed 4 bases at V and 0 bases at J, leaving 3 bases unmatched. The CDR3 runs 15 residues. CDR3 region: CASSPTGGVNTEAFF. In nucleotides, the CDR3 is TGCGCCAGCAGCCCGACAGGGGGCGTGAACACTGAAGCTTTCTTT.

This chain joins TRBV27 and TRBJ1-3; the D gene is possibly TRBD1 (5 bases). Per the germline V gene, CDR1 is MNHEY and CDR2 is SMNVEV (reference sequence). This CDR3 has 14 residues. The ends were cut back, 5 bases at V and 0 bases at J, with 8 bases in the middle. In DNA form, the CDR3 reads TGTGCCAGCAGTCTAGACAGCTCTGGAAACACCATATATTTT. As protein: CASSLDSSGNTIYF.

The genes are TRBV15 and TRBJ2-7, with D possibly TRBD1 on 6 matching bases. CDR1 and CDR2 from the germline V gene are LNHNV and YYDKDF (reference sequence). The CDR3 covers 14 residues. Trimming took 2 bases from V and 3 from J, leaving 11 bases between them. CDR3 DNA sequence: TGTGCCACCAGCAGAATCCGGGGACACTACGAGCAGTACTTC. Translation: CATSRIRGHYEQYF.

This clone was seen once. The chain combines TRBV25-1 with TRBJ1-2; D might be TRBD1 (5 bases). Trimming left V 2 bases short and J 5 bases short, with 9 bases between. This CDR3 has 13 amino acids. In germline, CDR1 is MGHDK, CDR2 SYGVNS. The CDR3 loop is CASSEGTRYGYTF. The CDR3 nucleotides are TGTGCCAGCAGTGAAGGGACGAGGTATGGCTACACCTTC.

This chain connects TRBV2 to TRBJ2-5; D might be TRBD2 (7 bases). Germline V gene lookup returns CDR1 SNHLY and CDR2 FYNNEI. Trimming cost V 8 bases and J 5 bases, with 12 bases left between them. The CDR3 has 12 residues. The CDR3 DNA reads TGTGCCAGCGGGGGGGCCTTTGAGACCCAGTACTTC. It specifies CASGGAFETQYF. Combining the CDR3 with reference TRBV2 and TRBJ2-5 gives the whole variable domain EPEVTQTPSHQVTQMGQEVILRCVPISNHLYFYWYRQILGQKVEFLVSFYNNEISEKSEIFDDQFSVERPDGSNFTLKIRSTKLEDSAMYFCASGGAFETQYFGPGTRLLVL.

V and J are TRBV2 and TRBJ1-1; D is ambiguous. Germline CDR1 and CDR2: SNHLY and FYNNEI. The CDR3 loop spans 13 amino acids. Trimming took off 2 bases at V and 1 base at J, with 5 bases between the two ends. The CDR3 sequence: CASSERENTEAFF. The CDR3 DNA reads as TGTGCCAGCAGTGAACGGGAGAACACTGAAGCTTTCTTT.

This rearrangement joins TRBV18 to TRBJ2-1; TRBD2 agrees at 7 bases. The ends lost 1 base at V and 5 bases at J; junction bases unmatched: 2. This CDR3 region has 14 residues. Per germline, CDR1 KGHSH and CDR2 LQKENI. CDR3 sequence: CASSPQRGHNEQFF. The CDR3 DNA follows: TGTGCCAGCTCACCACAGCGGGGACACAATGAGCAGTTCTTC.

The J gene is TRBJ1-1, the V gene TRBV9; D is possibly TRBD1 (6 bases). Germline V gene lookup returns CDR1 SGDLS and CDR2 YYNGEE. The CDR3 runs 15 residues. Between the trimmed V and J ends, which lost 0 bases and 4 bases, there was a span of 13 bases. In DNA form, the CDR3 reads TGTGCCAGCAGCGTAGGAGCCGGGGGGCGCACTGAAGCTTTCTTT. Amino acid sequence: CASSVGAGGRTEAFF. Full variable domain (outside the CDR3, taken from reference TRBV9 and TRBJ1-1): DSGVTQTPKHLITATGQRVTLRCSPRSGDLSVYWYQQSLDQGLQFLIQYYNGEERAKGNILERFSAQQFPDLHSELNLSSLELGDSALYFCASSVGAGGRTEAFFGQGTRLTVV.

The count of this clone is one. The chain recombines TRBV29-1 with TRBJ1-2, with D uncertain. The CDR3 has 14 amino acids. Trimming took 0 bases from V and 4 from J, leaving 12 bases between them. The germline V gene has CDR1 SQVTM and CDR2 ANQGSEA. DNA of the CDR3: TGCAGCGTTGAAGAACGGGTCAGTTTCTATGGCTACACCTTC. It specifies CSVEERVSFYGYTF.

The rearrangement uses TRBV6-5 and TRBJ1-1; D is ambiguous. V was pared by 2 bases and J by 1 base, with 8 bases between. This CDR3 is built from 14 residues. CDR1 and CDR2 from the germline V gene are MNHEY and SVGAGI. CDR3 sequence (DNA): TGTGCCAGCAGTTACATACCAGGGAACACTGAAGCTTTCTTT. Translation gives CASSYIPGNTEAFF.

This chain links TRBV7-8 with TRBJ2-7, with D possibly matching TRBD2 (5 bases). This CDR3 region has 15 residues. V was clipped by 2 bases and J by 2 bases, with 13 bases between them. Germline V lookup: CDR1 SGHVS, CDR2 FQNEAQ. Here the CDR3 reads CASSLTEMRAYEQYF. In DNA form, the CDR3 reads TGTGCCAGCAGCTTAACCGAGATGAGGGCCTACGAGCAGTACTTC.

This clone was recorded a few times. J is TRBJ1-3 and V is TRBV7-3; 10 bases align to TRBD1. This CDR3 is built from 16 residues. Germline-derived CDR1 and CDR2 are SGHTA and FQGTGA. V was pared by 4 bases and J by 4 bases, with 7 bases of the junction left unmatched. CDR3 bases: TGTGCCAGCAGCTCCACCGGGACAGGGGCCGGAAACACCATATATTTT. Translating gives CASSSTGTGAGNTIYF.

The rearrangement joins TRBV27 to TRBJ2-7; 8 bases map to TRBD1. The CDR3 runs to 14 residues. V gave up 5 bases and J gave up 3 bases; unmatched junction bases: 6. Germline CDR1 MNHEY, CDR2 SMNVEV (reference sequence). CDR3 nucleotides: TGTGCCAGCAGTGCCAGACAGGGGAACTACGAGCAGTACTTC. It translates to CASSARQGNYEQYF.

The V gene is TRBV19, the J gene TRBJ2-1; D is unclear. Germline CDR1 LNHDA, CDR2 SQIVND (reference sequence). The CDR3 loop spans 14 amino acids. V was shortened by 3 bases and J by 9 bases, with 15 bases between the two germline ends. CDR3 sequence: CASSIVRAVGEQFF. The CDR3 DNA sequence: TGTGCCAGTAGTATTGTAAGGGCGGTGGGTGAGCAGTTCTTC.

V and J are TRBV7-6 and TRBJ1-1; perhaps TRBD1 as D (5 bases). Per the germline V gene, CDR1 is SGHVS and CDR2 is FNYEAQ. The CDR3 covers 17 residues. V was cut by 1 base and J by 2 bases, with 17 bases left in between. Here the CDR3 reads CASSLGGPRLINTEAFF. The CDR3 DNA reads TGTGCCAGCAGCTTAGGGGGACCGCGGCTAATAAACACTGAAGCTTTCTTT.

This clone was counted a single time. The chain carries TRBV5-1 and TRBJ2-7, with a weak D call TRBD2 (6 bases). The germline V and J ends were trimmed by 4 bases and 1 base, with 15 bases remaining between them. CDR1 is SGHRS, CDR2 YFSETQ, per germline. The CDR3 spans 15 residues. CDR3 nucleotide sequence: TGCGCCAGCAGCCCCATTGCGGGAAAATCCTACGAGCAGTACTTC. It is translated as CASSPIAGKSYEQYF.

The CDR3 loop is CASSFVTTGGRTEAFF. Written as DNA, the CDR3 is TGTGCCAGCAGTTTCGTAACAACAGGCGGACGGACTGAAGCTTTCTTT. The chain couples TRBV6-5 to TRBJ1-1; D perhaps matches TRBD1 (5 bases). The germline gives CDR1 MNHEY, CDR2 SVGAGI. The germline V and J ends were trimmed by 4 bases and 5 bases, with 20 bases remaining between them. The CDR3 sequence is 16 residues long.

Only one count was recorded for this clone. The CDR3 spells CASSEAGVYEQYF. DNA of the CDR3: TGTGCCAGCAGTGAAGCGGGGGTTTACGAGCAGTACTTC. The J gene is TRBJ2-7, the V gene TRBV6-1; either TRBD1 or TRBD2 may fit D (5 bases each). V shed 0 bases and J shed 4 bases, with 7 bases lying between them. Germline V CDR1 and CDR2: MNHNS, SASEGT. The CDR3 length is 13 residues.

This clone has more than one count but fewer than ten. The chain uses TRBV5-5 and TRBJ1-1; maybe TRBD1 (5 bases). From germline, CDR1 is SGHKS and CDR2 YYEKEE (reference sequence). Trimming removed 3 bases from V and 0 bases from J, with 21 bases in between. CDR3 size: 18 residues. This CDR3 is CASSSMAREPYMNTEAFF. The CDR3, as DNA: TGTGCCAGCAGCTCAATGGCCAGGGAACCCTACATGAACACTGAAGCTTTCTTT.